What follows are 10 T cell receptor beta chains derived from one specimen sequenced in a study of blood T cells in healthy people across ages. A J-beta primer mix and a sample-barcoded 5' primer were used in a second PCR of about 6 to 12 cycles. Each CDR3 protein gets one entry after TCRdb re-called the 5' RACE reads with MiXCR. This table holds more than 750,000 distinct CDR3 sequences, 25% to 30% found once. In addition, the sample was reused for a study of T cells of mothers and their children.

Sequencing was carried out using blood. The receptor set was obtained from a woman in her forties in good health.

This clonotype was seen more than once but under ten times. The chain has TRBV4-1 and TRBJ2-4; weak D call: TRBD1 (5 bases). The DNA end lines up better with TRBJ2-7; the J call may be wrong. Germline values: CDR1 MGHRA, CDR2 YSYEKL. The CDR3 consists of 15 residues. CDR3 DNA: TGCGCCAGCAGCCATGACAGTTCCCAGGGATACGAGCAGTACTTC. Translated: CASSHDSSQGYEQYF.

The chain joins TRBV7-3 to TRBJ2-1, with 10 bases matching TRBD1. This CDR3 region has 14 residues. Germline V lookup: CDR1 SGHTA, CDR2 FQGTGA. With 6 bases clipped from V and 9 bases from J, the junction kept 8 bases outside the gene matches. CDR3 sequence reads: CASRSGTGASEQFF. The CDR3 DNA reads TGTGCCAGCAGGTCCGGGACAGGGGCGAGTGAGCAGTTCTTC.

The chain combines TRBV20-1 with TRBJ2-5; D uncertain. This CDR3 contains 11 residues. Germline loops: CDR1 DFQATT, CDR2 SNEGSKA (reference sequence). Trimming left V 4 bases short and J 0 bases short, with 3 bases between. CDR3 amino acids: CSAIDQETQYF. CDR3 nucleotides: TGCAGTGCTATAGACCAAGAGACCCAGTACTTC.

This clonotype has just a few counts. CDR3 residues: CAWSVLEGNEQFF. CDR3 DNA: TGTGCCTGGAGTGTACTAGAGGGCAATGAGCAGTTCTTC. This chain links TRBV30 with TRBJ2-1; D possibly corresponds to TRBD2 (5 bases). CDR1 and CDR2 from the germline V gene are GTSNPN and SVGIG (reference sequence). This CDR3 is 13 amino acids long. V lost 0 bases and J lost 6, with 9 bases in between.

This clonotype was seen only a few times. The V call is TRBV3-1, the J call TRBJ2-5; D is possibly TRBD2 (6 bases). Trimming shortened V by 2 bases and J by 2 bases, and 15 bases separated the two germline ends. Per the germline V gene, CDR1 is LGHDT and CDR2 is YNNKEL (reference sequence). The CDR3 consists of 16 residues. CDR3 in amino acids: CASSQPRRASQETQYF. For the CDR3, the DNA is TGTGCCAGCAGCCAACCCCGGAGGGCCAGTCAAGAGACCCAGTACTTC.

Only a few counts were recorded for this clonotype. The rearrangement uses TRBV12-3 or TRBV12-4 and TRBJ1-3; TRBD1 matches at 7 bases. Germline trimming cut 5 bases from V and 3 bases from J; bases unmatched to any gene: 13. This CDR3 contains 17 residues. The CDR3 nucleotides are TGTGCCAGCAGTGCGAGACAGGGATTTCGGTTTGGAAACACCATATATTTT. Amino acids: CASSARQGFRFGNTIYF.

The chain carries TRBV2 and TRBJ2-5, with 9 bases lining up with TRBD2. Germline V lookup: CDR1 SNHLY, CDR2 FYNNEI. Trimming took 5 bases from V and 0 from J; bases not matched to a gene: 4. The CDR3 totals 15 residues. The CDR3 region has the DNA TGTGCCAGCAGTCGGGAGCGGGGGGACCAAGAGACCCAGTACTTC. It translates to CASSRERGDQETQYF.

The chain employs TRBV14 and TRBJ1-6, with a possible D match to TRBD1 (6 bases). Looked up from germline, CDR1 is SGHDN and CDR2 is FVKESK. Trimming took off 4 bases at V and 7 bases at J, with 14 bases between the two ends. The CDR3 consists of 15 residues. CDR3 residues: CASSLTGGRNSPLHF. In DNA, the CDR3 is TGTGCCAGCAGCCTGACCGGGGGGCGGAATTCACCCCTCCACTTT. The full variable domain, in which reference TRBV14 and TRBJ1-6 provide the parts outside the CDR3, is EAGVTQFPSHSVIEKGQTVTLRCDPISGHDNLYWYRRVMGKEIKFLLHFVKESKQDESGMPNNRFLAERTGGTYSTLKVQPAELEDSGVYFCASSLTGGRNSPLHFGNGTRLTVT.

This chain connects TRBV25-1 to TRBJ1-4; no clear D. From germline, CDR1 is MGHDK and CDR2 SYGVNS. The CDR3 is made up of 16 amino acids. Trimming cost V 1 base and J 0 bases, with 9 bases left between them. The CDR3 loop reads CASSELTDATNEKLFF. In DNA form, the CDR3 reads TGTGCCAGCAGTGAATTGACGGATGCAACTAATGAAAAACTGTTTTTT.

The chain uses TRBV3-1 and TRBJ1-4; D ambiguous. The CDR3 runs to 16 residues. The germline V gene encodes CDR1 LGHDT and CDR2 YNNKEL (reference sequence). V lost 3 bases to trimming and J lost 8 bases, with 19 bases between them. The CDR3 DNA is TGTGCCAGCAGCCACTGGGCCCGGCTCACGGGAGAAAAACTGTTTTTT. Translation: CASSHWARLTGEKLFF.